This T cell receptor (beta chain) was sequenced for a study of identical twins. Findings and caveats of the study: With abundant cord blood beta clonotypes, insertions were fewer; memory repertoires showed no such pattern.

Among all donors, each was a healthy Caucasian. Concerning this clonotype: Its specificity is unknown.

A universal primer site was incorporated via template switching, and the cDNA contained unique molecular identifiers. TCRdb redid the calling of the 5' RACE reads with MiXCR, one entry per CDR3 protein. The table lists hundreds of thousands of distinct CDR3 sequences, less than 8% of them singletons. This sample was also put to use in a study of yellow fever vaccine responses in identical twins. This second study says: In identical twins, vaccine T cell responses appeared partly shared and partly individual.

The clonotype comes from a woman aged 18-29 years in good health. Sequencing input: memory (CD45RO+) T cells sorted from blood.

The CDR3 coding sequence is TGTGCCAGCACCCGACAGACATCCCGCTCTGGAAACACCATATATTTT. It encodes CASTRQTSRSGNTIYF. The chain joins TRBV3-1 to TRBJ1-3; weak D call: TRBD1 (5 bases). This CDR3 has 16 residues. V was clipped by 7 bases and J by 0 bases, with 16 bases between them. Germline assignment: CDR1 LGHDT and CDR2 YNNKEL (reference sequence).